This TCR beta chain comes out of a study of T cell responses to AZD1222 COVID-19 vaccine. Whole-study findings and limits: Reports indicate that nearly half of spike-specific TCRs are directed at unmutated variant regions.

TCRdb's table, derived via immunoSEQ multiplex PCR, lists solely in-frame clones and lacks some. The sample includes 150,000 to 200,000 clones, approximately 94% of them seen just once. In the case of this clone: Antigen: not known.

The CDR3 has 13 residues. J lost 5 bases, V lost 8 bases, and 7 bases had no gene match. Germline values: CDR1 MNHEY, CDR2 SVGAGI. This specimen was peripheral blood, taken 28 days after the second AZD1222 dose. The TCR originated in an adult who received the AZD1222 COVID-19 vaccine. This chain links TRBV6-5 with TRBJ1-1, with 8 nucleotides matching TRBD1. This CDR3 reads CASVKDRATEAFF. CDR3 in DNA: TGTGCCAGCGTCAAGGACAGGGCGACTGAAGCTTTCTTT.